The 28 T cell receptor beta chains listed next were all sequenced from one sample in a study of cytomegalovirus exposure and HLA in healthy donors. Assay: immunoSEQ multiplex PCR; the TCRdb copy retains only in-frame clones and omits some. The data contain roughly 270,000 clones, roughly 90% of them singletons. The source material was PBMCs. These receptors all stem from a woman aged 18-30 years in good health and CMV-seronegative.

The rearrangement uses TRBV28 and TRBJ1-1; D not certain. The germline gives CDR1 MDHEN, CDR2 SYDVKM. The CDR3 covers 14 residues. V shed 4 bases and J shed 2 bases, with 11 bases lying between them. The CDR3 spells CASSSSGDNTEAFF. The CDR3 DNA reads TGTGCCAGCAGTTCCTCGGGAGACAACACTGAAGCTTTCTTT. The full variable domain, rest sourced from reference TRBV28 and TRBJ1-1, is DVKVTQSSRYLVKRTGEKVFLECVQDMDHENMFWYRQDPGLGLRLIYFSYDVKMKEKGDIPEGYSVSREKKERFSLILESASTNQTSMYLCASSSSGDNTEAFFGQGTRLTVV.

The chain is built from TRBV18 and TRBJ1-2, with D tentatively TRBD1 (6 bases). CDR1 and CDR2 from the germline V gene are KGHSH and LQKENI. Trimming took off 1 base at V and 6 bases at J, with 12 bases between the two ends. The length of the CDR3 is 14 residues. The CDR3 reads CASSPQGVMDGYTF. The CDR3 DNA follows: TGTGCCAGCTCACCACAGGGGGTTATGGATGGCTACACCTTC.

The rearrangement joins TRBV6-1 to TRBJ2-1; TRBD2 matches 10 bases. Germline assignment: CDR1 MNHNS and CDR2 SASEGT. CDR3 length equals 15 residues. With V trimmed by 4 bases and J by 2 bases, 2 bases remained unmatched. The CDR3 loop is CASSAGTSAYNEQFF. CDR3 nucleotides: TGTGCCAGCAGTGCTGGGACTAGCGCCTACAATGAGCAGTTCTTC.

The rearrangement uses TRBV28 and TRBJ1-2, with no clear D. Trimming removed 5 bases from V and 8 bases from J, with 15 bases in between. CDR3 length equals 13 residues. Germline V gene lookup returns CDR1 MDHEN and CDR2 SYDVKM. In DNA, the CDR3 is TGTGCCAGCAGTGTGGGGAGGGCGCGGGGCTACACCTTC. Protein product: CASSVGRARGYTF.

V is TRBV28 and J is TRBJ1-4; D is perhaps TRBD1 (6 bases). There are 14 residues in the CDR3. The V end lost 6 bases, the J end lost 6 bases, and 14 bases lay between the germline ends. CDR1 MDHEN and CDR2 SYDVKM come from the germline V gene. CDR3 coding DNA: TGTGCCAGCAGCTCCGGACAGAGATATGAAAAACTGTTTTTT. Protein product: CASSSGQRYEKLFF.

The V gene is TRBV2, the J gene TRBJ2-5; D remains ambiguous. CDR1 is SNHLY and CDR2 is FYNNEI in the germline V gene. CDR3 length: 13 residues. The V and J ends lost 6 bases and 2 bases respectively, with 10 bases between them. CDR3: CASSAGEQETQYF. The CDR3 DNA reads as TGTGCCAGCAGCGCCGGTGAACAAGAGACCCAGTACTTC.

This clone has only one observation. V usage is TRBV28 and J usage is TRBJ2-3; D not resolved. The CDR3 is 13 amino acids. The germline V and J ends were trimmed by 3 bases and 2 bases, with 6 bases remaining between them. Germline values: CDR1 MDHEN, CDR2 SYDVKM. CDR3 sequence (DNA): TGTGCCAGCAGTTTGGCACCCACAGATACGCAGTATTTT. It is translated as CASSLAPTDTQYF. Full variable domain (rest looked up from reference TRBV28 and TRBJ2-3): DVKVTQSSRYLVKRTGEKVFLECVQDMDHENMFWYRQDPGLGLRLIYFSYDVKMKEKGDIPEGYSVSREKKERFSLILESASTNQTSMYLCASSLAPTDTQYFGPGTRLTVL.

V and J are TRBV4-1 and TRBJ2-2; 14 bases fit TRBD2. Looked up from germline, CDR1 is MGHRA and CDR2 is YSYEKL. CDR3 length: 16 amino acids. V gave up 3 bases and J gave up 6 bases; unmatched junction bases: 3. CDR3 bases: TGCGCCAGCAGCCACCCGGGACTAGCGGGAGCCGGGGAGCTGTTTTTT. Its protein product is CASSHPGLAGAGELFF.

This sequence joins TRBV7-3 and TRBJ2-3; 16 nucleotides agree with TRBD2. V lost 4 bases, J lost 4 bases, and 5 bases stayed unmatched. Germline V lookup: CDR1 SGHTA, CDR2 FQGTGA. The CDR3 contains 17 residues. The DNA for the CDR3 is TGTGCCAGCAGCTCGGGACTAGCGGGAGGGCCCGCAGATACGCAGTATTTT. Residues: CASSSGLAGGPADTQYF.

CDR3 sequence (DNA): TGTGCCAGCAGCGTGGGGGACTCCCGTTTCTGGGAGCAGTACTTC. Protein sequence: CASSVGDSRFWEQYF. The chain employs TRBV9 and TRBJ2-7; D is possibly TRBD2 (6 bases). Trimming removed 2 bases from V and 7 bases from J, with 19 bases in between. Germline V gives CDR1 SGDLS, CDR2 YYNGEE. The CDR3 loop spans 15 amino acids.

CDR3 loop: CASSLRFEAGGPPGTQYF. As DNA, the CDR3 is TGTGCCAGCAGCCTGAGATTCGAAGCGGGAGGGCCGCCGGGTACGCAGTATTTT. This chain joins TRBV27 and TRBJ2-3; 10 nucleotides match TRBD2. CDR1 is MNHEY and CDR2 is SMNVEV in the germline V gene (reference sequence). J lost 8 bases, V lost 6 bases, and 20 bases had no gene match. The length of the CDR3 is 18 residues.

V gene TRBV5-1 combines with J gene TRBJ1-1; D remains ambiguous. Trimming cost V 0 bases and J 0 bases, with 6 bases left between them. Germline CDR1 is SGHRS and CDR2 is YFSETQ. This CDR3 region has 14 residues. The DNA for the CDR3 is TGCGCCAGCAGCTTGGAGCTGATGAACACTGAAGCTTTCTTT. This encodes CASSLELMNTEAFF. Based on the CDR3 plus reference TRBV5-1 and TRBJ1-1, the full variable domain is KAGVTQTPRYLIKTRGQQVTLSCSPISGHRSVSWYQQTPGQGLQFLFEYFSETQRNKGNFPGRFSGRQFSNSRSEMNVSTLELGDSALYLCASSLELMNTEAFFGQGTRLTVV.

This chain joins TRBV6-1 and TRBJ1-5; 7 nucleotides align to TRBD1. The CDR3 runs 15 residues. J gave up 2 bases and V 6 bases, and 7 bases lay outside the gene matches. Per germline, CDR1 MNHNS and CDR2 SASEGT. Written as DNA, the CDR3 is TGTGCCAGCAGGTGGGCCGACAGGGGCAATCAGCCCCAGCATTTT. Translating gives CASRWADRGNQPQHF.

This clone was counted a few times. The chain employs TRBV19 and TRBJ2-5, with 14 bases that match TRBD2. The CDR3 extends over 16 amino acids. Losses at the gene ends were 4 bases for V and 5 bases for J; bases not matched to a gene: 6. Germline V CDR1 and CDR2: LNHDA, SQIVND (reference sequence). The CDR3 here is CASSRAGLAGVETQYF. The DNA of the CDR3 is TGTGCCAGTAGTAGGGCGGGACTAGCGGGAGTCGAGACCCAGTACTTC.

V gene TRBV4-1 combines with J gene TRBJ2-7; 8 bases line up with TRBD1. The germline gives CDR1 MGHRA, CDR2 YSYEKL. CDR3 length equals 18 residues. J was trimmed by 0 bases and V by 3 bases; bases with no gene match: 13. The CDR3, as DNA: TGCGCCAGCAGCCAGCGCTCATCCGGACAGGGTAGCTCCTACGAGCAGTACTTC. This codes for CASSQRSSGQGSSYEQYF.

The chain recombines TRBV7-8 with TRBJ1-1; D may be TRBD1 (5 bases). The ends were cut back, 2 bases at V and 1 base at J, with 14 bases in the middle. CDR1 is SGHVS, CDR2 FQNEAQ, per germline. The CDR3 is 16 residues long. The CDR3 is CASSLMSTVRNTEAFF. CDR3 in DNA: TGTGCCAGCAGCTTAATGTCGACAGTTAGGAACACTGAAGCTTTCTTT. Using reference TRBV7-8 and TRBJ1-1 for the parts outside the CDR3, the full variable domain is GAGVSQSPRYKVAKRGQDVALRCDPISGHVSLFWYQQALGQGPEFLTYFQNEAQLDKSGLPSDRFFAERPEGSVSTLKIQRTQQEDSAVYLCASSLMSTVRNTEAFFGQGTRLTVV.

V usage is TRBV23-1 and J usage is TRBJ1-2; D is unclear. TRBV23-1 is given ORF status, its function remaining uncertain. The CDR3 spans 14 residues. V was cut by 1 base and J by 8 bases, with 14 bases left in between. The CDR3 region has the DNA TGCGCCAGCAGTCAATGGCAGAGGGTCGGAGGCTACACCTTC. Translated: CASSQWQRVGGYTF.

The rearrangement links TRBV30 to TRBJ2-3; 12 bases fit TRBD2. This CDR3 region has 15 residues. V dropped 3 bases and J dropped 3; count of bases not matched to a gene: 4. Looked up from germline, CDR1 is GTSNPN and CDR2 is SVGIG (reference sequence). This CDR3 reads CAWRWTSGMTDTQYF. The CDR3 DNA reads as TGTGCCTGGAGGTGGACTAGCGGGATGACAGATACGCAGTATTTT.

The genes are TRBV9 and TRBJ1-3; no firm D call. V was cut by 3 bases and J by 0 bases, with 4 bases left in between. This CDR3 comprises 13 residues. Germline V gene data show CDR1 as SGDLS and CDR2 as YYNGEE. The CDR3 sequence is CASSDTSGNTIYF. The CDR3 region has the DNA TGTGCCAGCAGCGACACCTCTGGAAACACCATATATTTT.

This chain joins TRBV27 and TRBJ2-2; 7 bases are shared with TRBD2. The CDR3 has 15 amino acids. Germline trimming cut 5 bases from V and 7 bases from J; bases unmatched to any gene: 10. Germline-derived CDR1 and CDR2 are MNHEY and SMNVEV (reference sequence). The CDR3 loop is CASSVASGIGGELFF. The CDR3 nucleotides read TGTGCCAGCAGTGTAGCGAGCGGGATCGGCGGGGAGCTGTTTTTT.

Here the CDR3 DNA reads TGTGCCACAGCACAGACTAGCGGGAGGACAGATACGCAGTATTTT. Its translation: CATAQTSGRTDTQYF. This chain links TRBV7-3 with TRBJ2-3; 13 nucleotides agree with TRBD2. Germline V CDR1 and CDR2: SGHTA, FQGTGA. The CDR3 loop spans 15 amino acids. The V gene end was trimmed by 10 bases and the J gene end by 3 bases; junction bases not matched to a gene: 7.

This clone was seen repeatedly, ten times or more. V gene TRBV6-5 combines with J gene TRBJ2-2; TRBD2 matches at 7 bases. The CDR3 consists of 15 residues. In germline, CDR1 is MNHEY, CDR2 SVGAGI. V lost 6 bases to trimming and J lost 5 bases; unmatched junction nucleotides: 9. The CDR3 DNA is TGTGCCAGCAGCCGCCAGCGGGATTGGACCGGGGAGCTGTTTTTT. Its translation: CASSRQRDWTGELFF.

The chain uses TRBV9 and TRBJ2-5; the match to TRBD2 covers 8 bases. Germline assignment: CDR1 SGDLS and CDR2 YYNGEE. The CDR3 totals 13 residues. The junction had 2 bases not matched to a gene; V was cut back by 6 bases and J by 1 base. The CDR3 protein is CASNAGGQETQYF. CDR3 in DNA: TGTGCCAGCAACGCGGGAGGCCAAGAGACCCAGTACTTC.

The rearrangement links TRBV29-1 to TRBJ2-5, with 8 nucleotides matching TRBD1. Germline values: CDR1 SQVTM, CDR2 ANQGSEA. This CDR3 has 13 amino acids. V shed 7 bases and J 4 bases; nucleotides not matched to a gene: 8. CDR3 protein: CSAETGAGETQYF. The CDR3, as DNA: TGCAGCGCCGAGACAGGGGCGGGAGAGACCCAGTACTTC.

This sequence joins TRBV6-1 and TRBJ1-4, with a tentative D call TRBD1 (5 bases). This CDR3 has 15 amino acids. Germline CDR1 reads MNHNS; CDR2 reads SASEGT. V lost 0 bases and J 6 bases, leaving 11 bases between the germline ends. The CDR3 DNA is TGTGCCAGCAGTGAAGCGGGGGGGTCCGATGAAAAACTGTTTTTT. This encodes CASSEAGGSDEKLFF.

The chain uses TRBV4-3 and TRBJ1-3, with D perhaps TRBD1 (5 bases). The CDR3 is 15 residues long. V lost 4 bases and J lost 2, with 12 bases in between. Germline V gene sequence: CDR1 LGHNA, CDR2 YSLEER. Written as DNA, the CDR3 is TGCGCCAGCAGCCCCCACACAGGAACTGGAAACACCATATATTTT. This translates into CASSPHTGTGNTIYF.

The chain has TRBV2 and TRBJ1-1; D remains unclear. V was trimmed by 9 bases and J by 1 base, leaving 9 bases between them. This CDR3 is 12 amino acids long. Germline V CDR1 and CDR2: SNHLY, FYNNEI. The CDR3 here is CASLWANTEAFF. CDR3 sequence (DNA): TGTGCCAGTCTGTGGGCGAACACTGAAGCTTTCTTT.

The chain employs TRBV11-2 and TRBJ2-7; 11 bases agree with TRBD1. The J segment lost 5 bases and the V segment lost 5 bases, leaving 14 bases of the junction unmatched. Germline assignment: CDR1 SGHAT and CDR2 FQNNGV. The CDR3 is 17 amino acids. This chain's CDR3 is CASSLSLIRDRGDEQYF. In nucleotides, the CDR3 is TGTGCCAGCAGCCTGAGTTTAATAAGGGACAGGGGGGACGAGCAGTACTTC.